Each of the 13 T cell receptor beta chains below was sequenced from the same sample in a study of T-cell memory formation after mild COVID-19. In TCRdb, the 5' RACE reads were re-called with MiXCR into one record per CDR3 protein. In the table there are 400,000 to 550,000 distinct CDR3 sequences, nearly 25% of which are singletons. Sequencing was done on a sample of PBMCs or a T cell subset sorted from them (not recorded which). These receptors originate from an adult woman who had mild COVID-19 (a few samples of this study predate the infection). Cell type and time point are not known.

To note about this clonotype: An end of the junction does not agree with germline; a read error may underlie this. This chain uses TRBV9 with TRBJ2-1; D gene uncertain. Germline CDR1 SGDLS, CDR2 YYNGEE. This CDR3 is built from 14 residues. In DNA, the CDR3 is TGTGACAGCAGCGTACCCCCGCGTATAAATGAGCAGTTCTTC. This encodes CDSSVPPRINEQFF.

The rearrangement joins TRBV7-9 to TRBJ1-4; no clear D. With 3 bases removed from V and 5 bases from J, the gap between germline ends came to 13 bases. From germline, CDR1 is SEHNR and CDR2 FQNEAQ (reference sequence). The CDR3 totals 15 residues. This CDR3 is CASSFPRTENEKLFF. As DNA, the CDR3 is TGTGCCAGCAGCTTTCCGAGGACCGAGAATGAAAAACTGTTTTTT.

The chain joins TRBV7-3 to TRBJ2-5, with 11 positions matching TRBD2. This CDR3 has 15 amino acids. Germline V gene sequence: CDR1 SGHTA, CDR2 FQGTGA. V shed 5 bases and J 2 bases; nucleotides not matched to a gene: 4. CDR3 protein: CASSAVAGGQETQYF. DNA for the CDR3: TGTGCCAGCAGCGCGGTAGCGGGAGGGCAAGAGACCCAGTACTTC.

V gene TRBV24-1 combines with J gene TRBJ2-2, with 12 bases lining up with TRBD2. V was clipped by 3 bases and J by 3 bases; unmatched bases: 7. Germline CDR1 and CDR2: KGHDR and SFDVKD. This CDR3 region has 18 residues. The CDR3 region is CATSDPTRLAGDTGELFF. The CDR3 DNA reads as TGTGCCACCAGTGATCCCACCCGACTAGCGGGAGACACCGGGGAGCTGTTTTTT.

There are many counts of this clonotype. The chain recombines TRBV2 with TRBJ2-7; D not certain. Germline V gene sequence: CDR1 SNHLY, CDR2 FYNNEI. V shed 2 bases and J shed 3 bases, with 5 bases lying between them. The CDR3 is made up of 12 amino acids. Written as DNA, the CDR3 is TGTGCCAGCAGTGAAAGGGACTACGAGCAGTACTTC. It is translated as CASSERDYEQYF.

This clonotype was observed a few times. The chain employs TRBV19 and TRBJ2-3; the D gene is possibly TRBD2 (5 bases). Trimming removed 4 bases at V and 2 bases at J, with 10 bases between. The germline gives CDR1 LNHDA, CDR2 SQIVND (reference sequence). This CDR3 is built from 14 residues. The CDR3 DNA reads TGTGCCAGTAGTAGAAGCGGATTCACAGATACGCAGTATTTT. Protein sequence: CASSRSGFTDTQYF.

This clonotype was detected a few times. The V and J genes are TRBV14 and TRBJ1-2, with 10 bases that match TRBD1. The length of the CDR3 is 16 residues. The germline V gene has CDR1 SGHDN and CDR2 FVKESK. J gave up 2 bases and V 2 bases, and 5 bases lay outside the gene matches. This CDR3 reads CASSQTRDRGNYGYTF. DNA of the CDR3: TGTGCCAGCAGCCAAACCCGGGACAGGGGCAACTATGGCTACACCTTC.

This clonotype was detected a few times. V gene TRBV5-1 combines with J gene TRBJ2-3, with D maybe TRBD2 (5 bases). The V end lost 1 base, the J end lost 11 bases, and 11 bases lay between the germline ends. The CDR3 is 12 residues long. Germline lookup yields CDR1 SGHRS and CDR2 YFSETQ. The chain's CDR3 is CASSLTDLRQYF. DNA of the CDR3: TGCGCCAGCAGCTTGACGGACTTAAGGCAGTATTTT.

In DNA form, the CDR3 reads TGTGCCAGCAGTTTCCTCCCAGGACAGGGTCTCGCAGATACGCAGTATTTT. Translating it yields CASSFLPGQGLADTQYF. The V and J genes are TRBV6-2 or TRBV6-3 and TRBJ2-3; TRBD1 matches 8 bases. V trimming: 4 bases; J trimming: 4 bases; junction bases outside the gene matches: 13. CDR3 length: 17 residues. The germline CDR1 and CDR2 sequences are MNHEY and SVGEGT.

The chain is built from TRBV19 and TRBJ2-7; 10 positions agree with TRBD1. CDR3 length: 15 residues. The germline gives CDR1 LNHDA, CDR2 SQIVND (reference sequence). Germline trimming cut 3 bases from V and 4 bases from J; bases unmatched to any gene: 6. The CDR3 sequence: CASSMDGTGVYEQYF. CDR3 DNA: TGTGCCAGTAGTATGGACGGGACAGGGGTTTACGAGCAGTACTTC.

The chain couples TRBV5-1 to TRBJ2-7; possibly TRBD2 for D (6 bases). Germline V lookup: CDR1 SGHRS, CDR2 YFSETQ. The V gene lost 0 bases and the J gene lost 3 bases, with 10 bases spanning the gap. CDR3 length equals 14 residues. The CDR3 region has the DNA TGCGCCAGCAGCTTGGCGGGACTTTTCTACGAGCAGTACTTC. It specifies CASSLAGLFYEQYF.

The chain links TRBV12-3 or TRBV12-4 to TRBJ2-7; D is unclear. The CDR3 spans 14 residues. Between the trimmed V and J ends, which lost 5 bases and 3 bases, there was a span of 14 bases. The CDR3 region has the DNA TGTGCCAGCAGTCCGGGCCGAATTTTCTACGAGCAGTACTTC. Amino acids: CASSPGRIFYEQYF.

This clonotype was picked up a small number of times. V and J are TRBV7-2 and TRBJ2-1; possibly TRBD2 for D (5 bases). Trimming cost V 5 bases and J 4 bases, with 21 bases left between them. The CDR3 extends over 17 amino acids. Germline-derived CDR1 and CDR2 are SGHTA and FQGNSA. The CDR3 nucleotides are TGTGCCAGCAGCGCATCCTTGGGAGTGAAGCCGTACAATGAGCAGTTCTTC. Its protein product is CASSASLGVKPYNEQFF.